This T cell receptor (beta chain) was sequenced during a study of cytomegalovirus exposure and HLA in healthy donors. Whole-study findings and limits: Data from an earlier analysis indicated that most TCR beta V segments were productive either about 90% or about 30% of the time. Accounts indicate the classifier identified cytomegalovirus status with strong specificity and sensitivity. In a later analysis, TCR association rates varied by HLA locus: DRB1 most, HLA-C fewest. The authors later linked a missense DCLRE1C variant to TCR beta V- and J-gene trimming.

A note on this clone: Its antigen is undetermined.

Germline V gene sequence: CDR1 MNHNS, CDR2 SASEGT. Trimming cost V 2 bases and J 5 bases, with 13 bases left between them. The CDR3 runs to 14 residues. PCR involved 60 Vbeta and 13 Jbeta primers. Assay: immunoSEQ multiplex PCR; the TCRdb copy retains only in-frame clones and omits some. The data contain approximately 180,000 clones, roughly three quarters of them seen just once; the ten biggest clones take up about 12%. The receptor was isolated from a woman aged 45-60 years in good health and CMV-seropositive. V usage is TRBV6-1 and J usage is TRBJ2-7; possible D gene TRBD1, 6 bases. The sample was PBMCs. The CDR3 here is CASSERAGVNEQYF. The DNA of the CDR3 is TGTGCCAGCAGTGAAAGGGCAGGGGTCAACGAGCAGTACTTC.